The entry below gives a single T cell receptor (beta chain) sequence along with its context. Its antigen remains undetermined. Base-call qualities are not available, and no considerably larger clone is one nucleotide away. This entry comes from a study of T-cell memory formation after mild COVID-19 (dated by TCRdb to the early 2020s). Notes on the research overall: Most TCR sequence clusters were specific to one of the two donors. T-cell clones expanding and contracting after mild COVID-19 in two donors were tracked by longitudinal TCRalpha and TCRbeta repertoire sequencing. The cohort was made up of two young adult volunteers, one female and one male, who were previously healthy.

What the study reported, not specific to this receptor: The second-wave clones that peaked on day 37 were not confirmed to be SARS-CoV-2 specific. Contracting CD4+ clones were located mainly in the CM and EM memory subsets, whereas CD8+ clones were found to be enriched in EMRA. Some responding clones were found in pre-infection memory, which suggests that pre-existing cross-reactive memory T cells took part in the SARS-CoV-2 response. From day 15 to 85, contracting clones showed balanced CD4/CD8 phenotypes, whereas a second wave of clones that expanded from day 15 to 37 leaned towards CD4+. Only two mild cases were covered by the study, and larger cohorts that include severe cases with pre-infection samples were considered necessary.

Sequencing was carried out with an Illumina NovaSeq 6000. cDNA libraries for TCRalpha and TCRbeta were prepared by 5'RACE using constant-segment primers, with sample barcodes and unique molecular identifiers added. Trizol reagent was used to extract RNA from every sample. The libraries were amplified in two PCR steps, and the second step added a second sample barcode and Illumina TruSeq adapters. Sequencing of the libraries was done on an Illumina NovaSeq, producing 2 x 150 bp paired-end reads. In the authors' own workflow: With migec v1.2.7, reads were demultiplexed and then collapsed into UMI-guided consensus sequences. Using mixcr v2.1.11, the UMI consensuses were aligned to TRA and TRB V and J templates and assembled into clonotypes. A clonotype was counted as expanded or contracted only if both edgeR and NoisET called the change significant, with noise models trained on biological replicates. For edgeR calls, the cutoffs were a false discovery rate-adjusted p below 0.01 and a log2 fold-change threshold of 1. As an exploratory analysis of dynamics, max-normalized trajectories of the 1000 most abundant clonotypes were examined with PCA combined with hierarchical clustering. Separately sequenced CD4+ and CD8+ repertoires were used to assign the CD4 or CD8 phenotype of responding clones. TCRdb handled the public reads itself, with Q25 trimming in fastp and clone calling in MiXCR, and kept productive beta chains. Every CDR3 protein is listed once, alongside the most common genes and DNA of its rows. For this entry, the V and J calls and clone size follow TCRdb and not the study's own pipeline. This sample has hundreds of thousands of distinct CDR3 sequences in its table, and roughly 17% of those were observed once. The top ten hold about 7.4% of the sample.

From the cysteine through the phenylalanine, the CDR3 covers 16 amino acids. The entry retains the CDR3 DNA only, 48 bases that are in frame from base 1. CDR1 SEHNR and CDR2 FQNEAQ were looked up in the germline V gene (reference sequence). V and J are trimmed by 4 bases and 4 bases, and the gene matches miss 9 bases of the junction. Ficoll-Paque density gradient centrifugation was used to isolate PBMCs. The sequence came from an adult woman who had mild COVID-19 (a few samples of this study predate the infection). The sample titles of this study are shuffled in the database, so cell type and time point are left out; the donor was told from shared clones. The sample consisted of PBMCs or a T cell subset sorted from them (not recorded which). Recombination linked TRBV7-9 to TRBJ2-1, with 8 bases aligning to TRBD1. Here the CDR3 is given as CASSSTTGAGYNEQFF. The nucleotides are TGTGCCAGCAGCTCTACGACAGGGGCAGGGTACAATGAGCAGTTCTTC.